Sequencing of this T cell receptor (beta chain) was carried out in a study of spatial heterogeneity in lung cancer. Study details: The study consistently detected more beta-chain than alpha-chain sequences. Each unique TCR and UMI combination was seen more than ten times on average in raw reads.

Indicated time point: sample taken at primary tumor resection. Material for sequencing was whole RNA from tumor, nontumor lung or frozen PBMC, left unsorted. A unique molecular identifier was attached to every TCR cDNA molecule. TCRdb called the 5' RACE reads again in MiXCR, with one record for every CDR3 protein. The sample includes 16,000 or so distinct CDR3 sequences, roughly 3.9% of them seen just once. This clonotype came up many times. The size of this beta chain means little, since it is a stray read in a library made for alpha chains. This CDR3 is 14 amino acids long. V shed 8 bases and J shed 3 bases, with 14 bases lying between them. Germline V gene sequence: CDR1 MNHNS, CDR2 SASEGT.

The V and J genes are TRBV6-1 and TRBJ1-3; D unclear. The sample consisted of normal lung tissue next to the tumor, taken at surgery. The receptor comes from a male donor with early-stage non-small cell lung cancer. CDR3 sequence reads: CASRPEAIGNTIYF. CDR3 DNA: TGTGCCAGCCGGCCGGAGGCTATTGGAAACACCATATATTTT.